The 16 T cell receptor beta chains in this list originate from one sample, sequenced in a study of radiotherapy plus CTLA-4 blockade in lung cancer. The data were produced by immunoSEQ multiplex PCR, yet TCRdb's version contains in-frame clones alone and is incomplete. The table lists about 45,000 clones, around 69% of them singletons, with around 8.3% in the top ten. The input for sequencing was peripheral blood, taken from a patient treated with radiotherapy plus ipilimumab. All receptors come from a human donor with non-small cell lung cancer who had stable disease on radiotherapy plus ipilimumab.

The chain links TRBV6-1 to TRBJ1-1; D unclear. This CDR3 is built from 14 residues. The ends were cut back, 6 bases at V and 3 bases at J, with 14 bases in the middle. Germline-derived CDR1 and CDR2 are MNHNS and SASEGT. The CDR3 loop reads CASRVTRADTEAFF. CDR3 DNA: TGTGCCAGCAGGGTGACAAGGGCGGACACTGAAGCTTTCTTT.

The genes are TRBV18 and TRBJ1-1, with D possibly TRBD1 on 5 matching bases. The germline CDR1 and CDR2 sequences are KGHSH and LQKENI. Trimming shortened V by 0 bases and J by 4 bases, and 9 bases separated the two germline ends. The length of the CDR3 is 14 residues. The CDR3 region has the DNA TGTGCCAGCTCACCACCGTCCGGGGCCACTGAAGCTTTCTTT. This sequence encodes CASSPPSGATEAFF.

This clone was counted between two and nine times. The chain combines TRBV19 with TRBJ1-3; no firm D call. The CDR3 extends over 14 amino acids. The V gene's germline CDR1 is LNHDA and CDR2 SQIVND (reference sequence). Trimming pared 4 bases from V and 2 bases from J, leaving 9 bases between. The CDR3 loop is CASSNEQPGNTIYF. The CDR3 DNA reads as TGTGCCAGTAGTAATGAACAACCTGGAAACACCATATATTTT.

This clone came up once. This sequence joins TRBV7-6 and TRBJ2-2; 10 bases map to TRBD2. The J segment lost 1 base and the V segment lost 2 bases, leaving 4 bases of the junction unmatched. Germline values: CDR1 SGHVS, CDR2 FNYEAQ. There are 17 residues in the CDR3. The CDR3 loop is CASSLTASGRNTGELFF. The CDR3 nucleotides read TGTGCCAGCAGCTTAACGGCTAGCGGGAGGAACACCGGGGAGCTGTTTTTT.

The CDR3 DNA is TGTGCCAGCAGCTACAAACAGGGGCGCGAGTATGGCTACACCTTC. It is translated as CASSYKQGREYGYTF. V and J are TRBV7-9 and TRBJ1-2, with 7 bases matching TRBD1. V was pared by 4 bases and J by 5 bases, with 10 bases of the junction left unmatched. The CDR3 runs to 15 residues. Germline V gene sequence: CDR1 SEHNR, CDR2 FQNEAQ (reference sequence).

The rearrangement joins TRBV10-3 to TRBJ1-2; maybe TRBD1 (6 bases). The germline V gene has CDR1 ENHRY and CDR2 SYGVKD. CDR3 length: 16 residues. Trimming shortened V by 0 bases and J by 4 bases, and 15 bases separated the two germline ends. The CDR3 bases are TGTGCCATCAGTGAGTCGAGGTCCGGACAGAGCTATGGCTACACCTTC. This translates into CAISESRSGQSYGYTF.

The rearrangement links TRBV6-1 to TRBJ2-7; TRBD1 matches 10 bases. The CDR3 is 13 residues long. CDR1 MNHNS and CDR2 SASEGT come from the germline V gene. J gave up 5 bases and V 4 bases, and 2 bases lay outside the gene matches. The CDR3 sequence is CASSGDRGHEQYV. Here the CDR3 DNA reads TGTGCCAGCAGTGGGGACAGGGGCCACGAGCAGTACGTC.

This CDR3 is CASRPTVITDTQYF. CDR3 DNA sequence: TGTGCCAGCAGGCCGACAGTGATCACAGATACGCAGTATTTT. The chain recombines TRBV27 with TRBJ2-3; tentative D call: TRBD1 (5 bases). The germline gives CDR1 MNHEY, CDR2 SMNVEV (reference sequence). This CDR3 is built from 14 residues. V lost 6 bases, J lost 2 bases, and 12 bases lay in between.

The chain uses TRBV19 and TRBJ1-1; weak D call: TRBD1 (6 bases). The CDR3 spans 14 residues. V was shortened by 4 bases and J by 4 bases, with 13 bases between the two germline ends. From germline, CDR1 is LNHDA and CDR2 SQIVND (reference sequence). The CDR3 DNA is TGTGCCAGTAGTACAACGGACAGCTTCACTGAAGCTTTCTTT. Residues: CASSTTDSFTEAFF.

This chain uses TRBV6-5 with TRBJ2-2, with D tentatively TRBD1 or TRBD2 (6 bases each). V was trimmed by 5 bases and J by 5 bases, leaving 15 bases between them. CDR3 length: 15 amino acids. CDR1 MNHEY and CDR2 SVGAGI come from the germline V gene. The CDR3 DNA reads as TGTGCCAGCAGTACCTATACAGGGAGGACCGGGGAGCTGTTTTTT. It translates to CASSTYTGRTGELFF.

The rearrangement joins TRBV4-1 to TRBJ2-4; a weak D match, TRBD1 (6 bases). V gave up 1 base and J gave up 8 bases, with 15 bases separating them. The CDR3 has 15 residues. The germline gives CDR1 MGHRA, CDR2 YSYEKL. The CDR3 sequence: CASSQAQGDIHIQYF. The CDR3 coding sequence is TGCGCCAGCAGCCAAGCCCAAGGGGACATCCACATTCAGTACTTC.

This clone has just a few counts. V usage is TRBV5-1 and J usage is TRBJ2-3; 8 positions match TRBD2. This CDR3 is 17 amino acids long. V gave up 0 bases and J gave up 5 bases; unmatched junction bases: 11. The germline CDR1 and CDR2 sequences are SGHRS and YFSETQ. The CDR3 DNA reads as TGCGCCAGCAGCTTGGCCGAGCGGGGGCTGTCGAGAGATACGCAGTATTTT. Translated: CASSLAERGLSRDTQYF.

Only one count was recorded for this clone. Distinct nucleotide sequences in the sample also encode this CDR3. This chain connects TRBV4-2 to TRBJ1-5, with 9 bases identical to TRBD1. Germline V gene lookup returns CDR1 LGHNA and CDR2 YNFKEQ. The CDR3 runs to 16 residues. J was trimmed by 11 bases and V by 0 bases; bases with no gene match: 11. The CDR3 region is CASSQEGQTGGLAQHF. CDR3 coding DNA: TGTGCCAGCAGCCAAGAAGGACAGACAGGGGGGTTGGCCCAGCATTTT.

The CDR3 region is CASSYRDNQPQHF. In DNA, the CDR3 is TGCGCCAGCAGTTACAGGGACAATCAGCCCCAGCATTTT. The chain recombines TRBV10-2 with TRBJ1-5; D is possibly TRBD1 (6 bases). The CDR3 has 13 amino acids. Trimming took 5 bases from V and 3 from J, leaving 8 bases between them. The germline gives CDR1 WSHSY, CDR2 SAAADI.

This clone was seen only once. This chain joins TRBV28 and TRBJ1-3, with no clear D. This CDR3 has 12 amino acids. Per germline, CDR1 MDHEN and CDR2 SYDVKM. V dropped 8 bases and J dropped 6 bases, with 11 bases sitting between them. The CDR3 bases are TGTGCCAGCGGCACCCTCGCAAACACCATATATTTT. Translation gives CASGTLANTIYF. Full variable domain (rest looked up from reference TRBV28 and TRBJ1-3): DVKVTQSSRYLVKRTGEKVFLECVQDMDHENMFWYRQDPGLGLRLIYFSYDVKMKEKGDIPEGYSVSREKKERFSLILESASTNQTSMYLCASGTLANTIYFGEGSWLTVV.

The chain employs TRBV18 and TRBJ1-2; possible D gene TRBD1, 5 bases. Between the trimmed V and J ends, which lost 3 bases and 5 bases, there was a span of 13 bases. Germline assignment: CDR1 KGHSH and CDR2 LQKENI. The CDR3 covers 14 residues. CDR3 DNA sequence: TGTGCCAGCTCACCCGCGAGGGGTTTGTATGGCTACACCTTC. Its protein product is CASSPARGLYGYTF.